This passage covers 22 T cell receptor beta chains from one sample sequenced in a study of T cells in Graves' hyperthyroidism and ophthalmopathy. What was amplified from RNA transcripts were TCR beta CDR3 regions. Initially, a first-round RT-PCR of the TCR CDR3 employed the HTBI primer set. TCRdb reanalysed the multiplex PCR reads using MiXCR and keeps one entry per CDR3 protein. The sample consists of roughly 800,000 distinct CDR3 sequences, roughly 40% of them appearing once. The sequencing sample was made of blood. Receptors were obtained from a man aged 18 to 29 with Graves' hyperthyroidism.

This clonotype was detected a few times. CDR3 amino acids: CASGGWSSSYEQYF. In nucleotides, the CDR3 is TGTGCCAGCGGCGGATGGTCGAGCTCCTACGAGCAGTACTTC. This sequence joins TRBV7-3 and TRBJ2-7; no definite D call. The CDR3 is made up of 14 amino acids. In germline, CDR1 is SGHTA, CDR2 FQGTGA. Between the trimmed V and J ends, which lost 8 bases and 0 bases, there was a span of 14 bases. The full variable domain, completed using reference TRBV7-3 and TRBJ2-7, is GAGVSQTPSNKVTEKGKYVELRCDPISGHTALYWYRQSLGQGPEFLIYFQGTGAADDSGLPNDRFFAVRPEGSVSTLKIQRTERGDSAVYLCASGGWSSSYEQYFGPGTRLTVT.

The CDR3, as DNA: TGTGCCAGCAGTTTAACGTACCTTTACGAGCAGTACTTC. This translates into CASSLTYLYEQYF. The chain links TRBV28 to TRBJ2-7; no definite D call. Trimming removed 2 bases at V and 4 bases at J, with 9 bases between. The CDR3 runs to 13 residues. Per the germline V gene, CDR1 is MDHEN and CDR2 is SYDVKM. The full variable domain, with the rest looked up from reference TRBV28 and TRBJ2-7, is DVKVTQSSRYLVKRTGEKVFLECVQDMDHENMFWYRQDPGLGLRLIYFSYDVKMKEKGDIPEGYSVSREKKERFSLILESASTNQTSMYLCASSLTYLYEQYFGPGTRLTVT.

This clonotype was seen many times. The V and J genes are TRBV20-1 and TRBJ1-1; D unclear. The CDR3 is 11 residues long. Germline V CDR1 and CDR2: DFQATT, SNEGSKA (reference sequence). Deletions cut 8 bases from V and 0 bases from J, with 7 bases between. The CDR3, as DNA: TGCAGTAGTTCCGTGAACACTGAAGCTTTCTTT. It is translated as CSSSVNTEAFF.

In this sample, this clonotype turned up many times. This rearrangement joins TRBV10-3 to TRBJ1-6; a possible D gene is TRBD1 (6 bases). The CDR3 is 14 residues long. The germline V and J ends were trimmed by 1 base and 7 bases, with 8 bases remaining between them. Per the germline V gene, CDR1 is ENHRY and CDR2 is SYGVKD. The CDR3 DNA sequence: TGTGCCATCAGTGAGTACCAGGGGAATTCACCCCTCCACTTT. Encoded protein: CAISEYQGNSPLHF.

In this sample, this clonotype turned up a few times. J is TRBJ2-5 and V is TRBV20-1; 9 positions agree with TRBD2. Germline V CDR1 and CDR2: DFQATT, SNEGSKA (reference sequence). The V segment lost 3 bases and the J segment 2 bases; nucleotides outside the gene matches: 10. The CDR3 contains 16 residues. The CDR3 DNA reads TGCAGTGCTAGCTACCATCCCGCGGGGGGGCAAGAGACCCAGTACTTC. Translating it yields CSASYHPAGGQETQYF.

The chain carries TRBV15 and TRBJ1-1; D call uncertain. V gave up 1 base and J gave up 1 base, with 10 bases separating them. This CDR3 region has 15 residues. Germline CDR1 and CDR2: LNHNV and YYDKDF (reference sequence). CDR3 sequence reads: CATSRGLVRNTEAFF. CDR3 in DNA: TGTGCCACCAGCAGAGGATTGGTGAGGAACACTGAAGCTTTCTTT.

This clonotype was counted a few times. The V gene is TRBV19, the J gene TRBJ1-1; perhaps TRBD1 as D (6 bases). With 6 bases removed from V and 4 bases from J, the gap between germline ends came to 15 bases. Per germline, CDR1 LNHDA and CDR2 SQIVND (reference sequence). This CDR3 has 14 amino acids. The CDR3 DNA reads TGTGCCAGTAGCCAGCGGGGGGCCAGCACTGAAGCTTTCTTT. Translation: CASSQRGASTEAFF.

The CDR3 is CASGFQGVTEAFF. CDR3 nucleotide sequence: TGTGCTAGTGGTTTTCAGGGGGTCACTGAAGCTTTCTTT. The rearrangement joins TRBV12-5 to TRBJ1-1; TRBD1 aligns across 7 bases. CDR1 LGHNT and CDR2 FRNRAP come from the germline V gene. The CDR3 spans 13 residues. With V trimmed by 3 bases and J by 4 bases, 2 bases remained unmatched.

This clonotype has a count of ten or more. This rearrangement joins TRBV7-8 to TRBJ1-5; 7 bases agree with TRBD1. V lost 4 bases, J lost 1 base, and 4 bases stayed unmatched. The germline gives CDR1 SGHVS, CDR2 FQNEAQ. CDR3 size: 15 residues. The CDR3 DNA follows: TGTGCCAGCAGCTCCCTGACAGGGAGCAATCAGCCCCAGCATTTT. This encodes CASSSLTGSNQPQHF.

The chain couples TRBV29-1 to TRBJ1-1; weak D call: TRBD1 (5 bases). V was trimmed by 4 bases and J by 5 bases, leaving 14 bases between them. This CDR3 region has 13 residues. The germline gives CDR1 SQVTM, CDR2 ANQGSEA. The DNA of the CDR3 is TGCAGCGTTGTTGGTGGGGCTGGAACTGAAGCTTTCTTT. Translating it yields CSVVGGAGTEAFF.

This chain joins TRBV13 and TRBJ1-5, with D unclear. CDR3 length: 14 amino acids. V dropped 5 bases and J dropped 1 base, with 9 bases sitting between them. Germline loops: CDR1 PRHDT, CDR2 FYEKMQ (reference sequence). CDR3 in amino acids: CASSRGPSNQPQHF. The CDR3 DNA reads TGTGCCAGCAGCCGAGGCCCCAGCAATCAGCCCCAGCATTTT.

V usage is TRBV19 and J usage is TRBJ1-5, with a possible D match to TRBD1 (5 bases). V shed 7 bases and J shed 9 bases, with 16 bases lying between them. Germline CDR1 LNHDA, CDR2 SQIVND (reference sequence). This CDR3 has 13 residues. CDR3 DNA: TGTGCCAGTACCTGGGGGGGGGAGCCGCCCCAGCATTTT. It specifies CASTWGGEPPQHF. Based on the CDR3 plus reference TRBV19 and TRBJ1-5, the full variable domain is DGGITQSPKYLFRKEGQNVTLSCEQNLNHDAMYWYRQDPGQGLRLIYYSQIVNDFQKGDIAEGYSVSREKKESFPLTVTSAQKNPTAFYLCASTWGGEPPQHFGDGTRLSIL.

In the case of this clonotype: Possible read error: a much larger clone is one base away. V and J are TRBV10-3 and TRBJ2-2, with a possible D match to TRBD2 (5 bases). The CDR3 is 11 amino acids. V was pared by 2 bases and J by 12 bases, with 7 bases between. CDR1 ENHRY and CDR2 SYGVKD come from the germline V gene. CDR3 in amino acids: CAISERGKLFF. The CDR3 DNA reads TGTGCCATCAGTGAGCGAGGGAAGCTGTTTTTT.

This clonotype was picked up a small number of times. This rearrangement joins TRBV5-6 to TRBJ1-1; 7 bases align to TRBD1. The junction had 11 bases not matched to a gene; V was cut back by 1 base and J by 5 bases. This CDR3 is built from 16 residues. Germline CDR1 is SGHDT and CDR2 is YYEEEE. The CDR3 is CASSLSRGRLGTEAFF. For the CDR3, the DNA is TGTGCCAGCAGCTTGTCGAGGGGGCGCTTAGGAACTGAAGCTTTCTTT.

The chain recombines TRBV29-1 with TRBJ2-7, with 8 bases aligning to TRBD1. Trimming removed 6 bases from V and 6 bases from J; junction bases left unmatched: 10. The CDR3 has 13 residues. The germline gives CDR1 SQVTM, CDR2 ANQGSEA. CDR3 bases: TGCAGCGTCGCAGGGACAGGCTTCAGCGAGCAGTACTTC. It specifies CSVAGTGFSEQYF.

V and J are TRBV19 and TRBJ2-7; D remains unclear. V was cut by 6 bases and J by 0 bases, with 15 bases left in between. Germline V CDR1 and CDR2: LNHDA, SQIVND (reference sequence). The CDR3 contains 15 residues. In DNA form, the CDR3 reads TGTGCCAGTAGATCCCCGATGGGAAGCTCCTACGAGCAGTACTTC. Translation: CASRSPMGSSYEQYF.

The V call is TRBV7-8, the J call TRBJ1-2, with D unclear. Germline CDR1 reads SGHVS; CDR2 reads FQNEAQ. Trimming took off 4 bases at V and 11 bases at J, with 17 bases between the two ends. This CDR3 has 13 amino acids. CDR3 in amino acids: CASSSGPSLGYTF. The CDR3 DNA reads as TGTGCCAGCAGCTCGGGTCCCTCGCTGGGATACACCTTC.

With regard to this clonotype: This may come from a read error, since a much larger clone is one base off. The V call is TRBV7-2, the J call TRBJ2-5; D gene unclear. V was clipped by 5 bases and J by 1 base, with 5 bases between them. Germline V gene data show CDR1 as SGHTA and CDR2 as FQGNSA. The CDR3 runs to 12 residues. Here the CDR3 DNA reads TGTGCCAGCAGCATACCCCAAGAGACCCAGTACTTC. It yields the protein CASSIPQETQYF. Combining the CDR3 with reference TRBV7-2 and TRBJ2-5 gives the whole variable domain GAGVSQSPSNKVTEKGKDVELRCDPISGHTALYWYRQSLGQGLEFLIYFQGNSAPDKSGLPSDRFSAERTGGSVSTLTIQRTQQEDSAVYLCASSIPQETQYFGPGTRLLVL.

The chain uses TRBV9 and TRBJ1-4, with D possibly being TRBD1 (5 bases). This CDR3 has 15 amino acids. Germline-derived CDR1 and CDR2 are SGDLS and YYNGEE. Trimming took off 2 bases at V and 6 bases at J, with 14 bases between the two ends. The CDR3 loop is CASSVDGTGYEKLFF. CDR3 in DNA: TGTGCCAGCAGCGTCGACGGGACGGGTTATGAAAAACTGTTTTTT.

A single count supports this clonotype. The rearrangement links TRBV2 to TRBJ2-1, with 7 bases that match TRBD2. The germline V gene has CDR1 SNHLY and CDR2 FYNNEI. V shed 6 bases, J shed 8 bases, and the junction held 13 bases outside the gene matches. The CDR3 has 15 amino acids. CDR3 DNA: TGTGCCAGCAGCGACGTGAGACTAGCACGCTATGAGCAGTTCTTC. As protein: CASSDVRLARYEQFF.

This clonotype occurred many times. The chain recombines TRBV15 with TRBJ1-2; D gene ambiguous. V lost 1 base, J lost 8 bases, and 20 bases lay in between. Germline-derived CDR1 and CDR2 are LNHNV and YYDKDF (reference sequence). The CDR3 runs to 16 residues. As DNA, the CDR3 is TGTGCCACCAGCAGAGCCTCCACGGCTTCAAAAGGGGGCTACACCTTC. The encoded protein is CATSRASTASKGGYTF.

In this sample, this clonotype turned up a few times. The genes are TRBV9 and TRBJ2-5, with TRBD1 as a possible D gene (6 bases). The CDR3 is made up of 14 amino acids. The germline V and J ends were trimmed by 0 bases and 3 bases, with 9 bases remaining between them. Germline values: CDR1 SGDLS, CDR2 YYNGEE. CDR3 sequence reads: CASSVEPGEETQYF. CDR3 bases: TGTGCCAGCAGCGTAGAACCAGGGGAAGAGACCCAGTACTTC. The full variable domain, completed using reference TRBV9 and TRBJ2-5, is DSGVTQTPKHLITATGQRVTLRCSPRSGDLSVYWYQQSLDQGLQFLIQYYNGEERAKGNILERFSAQQFPDLHSELNLSSLELGDSALYFCASSVEPGEETQYFGPGTRLLVL.